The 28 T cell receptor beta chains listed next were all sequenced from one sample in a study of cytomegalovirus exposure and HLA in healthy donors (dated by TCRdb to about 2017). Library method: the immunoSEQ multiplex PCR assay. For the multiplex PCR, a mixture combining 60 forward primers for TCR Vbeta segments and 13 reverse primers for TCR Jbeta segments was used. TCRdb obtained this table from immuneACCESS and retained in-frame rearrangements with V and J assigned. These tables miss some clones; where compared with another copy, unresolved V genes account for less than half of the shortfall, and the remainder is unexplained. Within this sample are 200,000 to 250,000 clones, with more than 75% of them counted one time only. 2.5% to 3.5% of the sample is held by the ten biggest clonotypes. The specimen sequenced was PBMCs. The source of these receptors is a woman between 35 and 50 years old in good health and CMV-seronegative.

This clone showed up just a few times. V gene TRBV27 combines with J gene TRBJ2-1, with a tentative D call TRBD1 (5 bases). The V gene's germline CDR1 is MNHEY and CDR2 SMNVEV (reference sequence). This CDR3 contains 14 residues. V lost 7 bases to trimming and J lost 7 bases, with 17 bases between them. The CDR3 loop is CASISLGVGNEQFF. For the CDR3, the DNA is TGTGCCAGCATCTCCCTAGGGGTTGGGAATGAGCAGTTCTTC.

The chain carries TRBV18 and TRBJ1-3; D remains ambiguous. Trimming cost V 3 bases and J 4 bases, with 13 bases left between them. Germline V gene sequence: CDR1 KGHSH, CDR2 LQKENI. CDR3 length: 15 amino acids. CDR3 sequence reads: CASSPSRGPGNTIYF. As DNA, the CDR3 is TGTGCCAGCTCACCCTCCCGAGGGCCAGGAAACACCATATATTTT.

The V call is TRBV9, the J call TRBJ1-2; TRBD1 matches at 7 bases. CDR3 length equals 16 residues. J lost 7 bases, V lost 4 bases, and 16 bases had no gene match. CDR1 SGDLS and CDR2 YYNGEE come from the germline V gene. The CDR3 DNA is TGTGCCAGCAGCACACGACAGGGAATAGTAATGGGTGGCTACACCTTC. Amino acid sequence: CASSTRQGIVMGGYTF.

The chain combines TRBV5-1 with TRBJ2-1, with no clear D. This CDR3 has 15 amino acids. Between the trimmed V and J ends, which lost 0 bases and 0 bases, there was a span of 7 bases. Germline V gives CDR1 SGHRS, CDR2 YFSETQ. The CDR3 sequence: CASSLVLFSYNEQFF. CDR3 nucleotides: TGCGCCAGCAGCTTGGTACTATTCTCCTACAATGAGCAGTTCTTC.

In DNA form, the CDR3 reads TGTGCCAGCAGCACGCTAGCGGCCCCGAACACCGGGGAGCTGTTTTTT. This sequence encodes CASSTLAAPNTGELFF. The chain has TRBV7-3 and TRBJ2-2; 7 nucleotides line up with TRBD2. Unmatched junction bases numbered 6, after V lost 5 bases and J lost 0 bases. In germline, CDR1 is SGHTA, CDR2 FQGTGA. The CDR3 covers 16 residues.

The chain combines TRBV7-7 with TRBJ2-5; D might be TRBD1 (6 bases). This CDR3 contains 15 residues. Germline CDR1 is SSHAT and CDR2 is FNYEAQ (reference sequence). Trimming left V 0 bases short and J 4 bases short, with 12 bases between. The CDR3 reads CASSLAQGLAETQYF. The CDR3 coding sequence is TGTGCCAGCAGCTTAGCGCAGGGGCTCGCAGAGACCCAGTACTTC.

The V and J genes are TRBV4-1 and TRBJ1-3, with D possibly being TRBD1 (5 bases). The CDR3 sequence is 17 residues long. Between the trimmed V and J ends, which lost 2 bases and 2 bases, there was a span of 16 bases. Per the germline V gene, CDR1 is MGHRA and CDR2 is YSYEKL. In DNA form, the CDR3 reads TGCGCCAGCAGCCAACCCCTAAATGGACACACTGGAAACACCATATATTTT. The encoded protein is CASSQPLNGHTGNTIYF.

Here the CDR3 DNA reads TGTGCCAGCAGTGGACGGAGCGGGCTATACAATGAGCAGTTCTTC. Its translation: CASSGRSGLYNEQFF. The rearrangement uses TRBV2 and TRBJ2-1, with D tentatively TRBD2 (6 bases). This CDR3 spans 15 amino acids. Between the trimmed V and J ends, which lost 4 bases and 4 bases, there was a span of 14 bases. Germline V lookup: CDR1 SNHLY, CDR2 FYNNEI.

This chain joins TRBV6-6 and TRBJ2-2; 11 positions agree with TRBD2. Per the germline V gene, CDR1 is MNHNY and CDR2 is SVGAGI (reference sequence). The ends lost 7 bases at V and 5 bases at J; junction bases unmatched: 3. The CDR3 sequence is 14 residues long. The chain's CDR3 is CASTIAGGTGELFF. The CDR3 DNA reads TGTGCCAGCACCATAGCGGGAGGGACCGGGGAGCTGTTTTTT.

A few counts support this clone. In DNA form, the CDR3 reads TGCGCCAGCAGCTTGGGGGGGGGCACAGAGACCCAGTACTTC. Protein product: CASSLGGGTETQYF. The genes are TRBV5-1 and TRBJ2-5; D is perhaps TRBD2 (7 bases). The CDR3 covers 14 residues. V shed 0 bases and J shed 4 bases, with 10 bases lying between them. The germline V gene has CDR1 SGHRS and CDR2 YFSETQ.

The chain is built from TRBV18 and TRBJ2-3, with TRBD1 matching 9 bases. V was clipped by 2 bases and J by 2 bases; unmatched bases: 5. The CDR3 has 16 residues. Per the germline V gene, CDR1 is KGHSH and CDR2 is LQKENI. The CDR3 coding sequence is TGTGCCAGCTCACCAAGTGGGACAGGGCTCACAGATACGCAGTATTTT. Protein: CASSPSGTGLTDTQYF.

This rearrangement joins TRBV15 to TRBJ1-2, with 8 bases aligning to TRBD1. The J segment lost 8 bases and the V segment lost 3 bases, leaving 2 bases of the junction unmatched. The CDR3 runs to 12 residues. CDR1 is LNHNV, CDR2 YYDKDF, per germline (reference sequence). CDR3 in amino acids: CATSSRGLGYTF. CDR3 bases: TGTGCCACCAGCAGCAGGGGGCTCGGCTACACCTTC.

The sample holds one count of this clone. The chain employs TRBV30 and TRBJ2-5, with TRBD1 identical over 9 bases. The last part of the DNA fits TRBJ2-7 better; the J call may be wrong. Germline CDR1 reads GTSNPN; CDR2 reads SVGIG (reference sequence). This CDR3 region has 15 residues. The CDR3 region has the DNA TGTGCCTGGGGAAACGGACAGGGGAACTCCTACGAGCAGTACTTC. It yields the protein CAWGNGQGNSYEQYF.

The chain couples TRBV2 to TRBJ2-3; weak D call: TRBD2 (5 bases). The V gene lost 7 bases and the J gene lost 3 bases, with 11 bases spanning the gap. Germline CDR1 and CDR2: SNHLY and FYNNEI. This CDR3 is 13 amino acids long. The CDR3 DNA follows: TGTGCCAGCAAACGGAGGCGGACAGATACGCAGTATTTT. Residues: CASKRRRTDTQYF.

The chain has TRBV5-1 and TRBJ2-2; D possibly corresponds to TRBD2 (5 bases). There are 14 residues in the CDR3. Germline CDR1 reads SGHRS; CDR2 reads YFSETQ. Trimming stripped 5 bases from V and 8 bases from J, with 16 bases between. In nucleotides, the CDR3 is TGCGCCAGCAGGAAAGCGGTCGATTCAGGGGAGCTGTTTTTT. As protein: CASRKAVDSGELFF.

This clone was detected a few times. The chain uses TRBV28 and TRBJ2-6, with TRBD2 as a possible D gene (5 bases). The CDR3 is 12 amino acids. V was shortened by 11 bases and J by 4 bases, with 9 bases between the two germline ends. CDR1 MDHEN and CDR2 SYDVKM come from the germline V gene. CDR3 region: CAEGSGANVLTF. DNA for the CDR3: TGTGCCGAGGGTTCCGGGGCCAACGTCCTGACTTTC.

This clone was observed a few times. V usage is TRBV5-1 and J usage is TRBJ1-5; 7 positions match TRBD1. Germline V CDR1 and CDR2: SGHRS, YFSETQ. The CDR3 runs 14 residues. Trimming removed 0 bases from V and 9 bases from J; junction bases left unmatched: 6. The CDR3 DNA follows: TGCGCCAGCAGCTTGGAAGGGGGCGCAGGGCCCCAGCATTTT. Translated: CASSLEGGAGPQHF.

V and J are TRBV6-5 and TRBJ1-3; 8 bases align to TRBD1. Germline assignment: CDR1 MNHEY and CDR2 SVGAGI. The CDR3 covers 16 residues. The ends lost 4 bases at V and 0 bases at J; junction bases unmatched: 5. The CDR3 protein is CASSFRTGSSGNTIYF. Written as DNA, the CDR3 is TGTGCCAGCAGTTTCCGGACAGGGAGCTCTGGAAACACCATATATTTT.

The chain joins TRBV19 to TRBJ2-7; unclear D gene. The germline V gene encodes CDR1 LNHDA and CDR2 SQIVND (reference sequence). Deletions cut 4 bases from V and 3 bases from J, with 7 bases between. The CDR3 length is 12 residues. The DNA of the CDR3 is TGTGCCAGTAGTAACAGATACTACGAGCAGTACTTC. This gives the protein CASSNRYYEQYF.

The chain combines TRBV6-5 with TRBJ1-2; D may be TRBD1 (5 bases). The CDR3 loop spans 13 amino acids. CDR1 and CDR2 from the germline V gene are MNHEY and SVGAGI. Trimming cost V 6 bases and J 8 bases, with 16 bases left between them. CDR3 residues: CASSQTGRGGYTF. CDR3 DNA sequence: TGTGCCAGCAGCCAGACTGGGAGGGGAGGCTACACCTTC.

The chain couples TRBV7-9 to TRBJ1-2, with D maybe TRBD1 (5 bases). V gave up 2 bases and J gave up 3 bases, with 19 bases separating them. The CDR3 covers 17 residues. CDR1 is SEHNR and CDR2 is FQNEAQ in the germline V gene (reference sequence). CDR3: CASSLPPGLSFHYGYTF. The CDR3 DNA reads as TGTGCCAGCAGCTTACCGCCGGGACTCTCATTTCACTATGGCTACACCTTC.

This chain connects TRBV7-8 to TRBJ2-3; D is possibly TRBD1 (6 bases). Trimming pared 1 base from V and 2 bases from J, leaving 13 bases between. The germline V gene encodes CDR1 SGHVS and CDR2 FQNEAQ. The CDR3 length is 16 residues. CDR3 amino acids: CASSLGQQGYTDTQYF. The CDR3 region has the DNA TGTGCCAGCAGCTTAGGACAGCAGGGGTACACAGATACGCAGTATTTT.

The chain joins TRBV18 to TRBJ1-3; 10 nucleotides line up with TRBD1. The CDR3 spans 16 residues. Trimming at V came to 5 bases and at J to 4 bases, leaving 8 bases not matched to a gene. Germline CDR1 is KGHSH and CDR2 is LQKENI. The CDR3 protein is CASSSAGTGAGNTIYF. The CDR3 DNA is TGTGCCAGCTCATCTGCCGGGACAGGGGCAGGAAACACCATATATTTT.

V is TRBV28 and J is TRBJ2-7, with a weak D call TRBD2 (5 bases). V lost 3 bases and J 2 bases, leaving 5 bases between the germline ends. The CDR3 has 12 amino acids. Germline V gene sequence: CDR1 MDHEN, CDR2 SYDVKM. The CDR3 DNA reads TGTGCCAGCAGTTTCGGGACCTACGAGCAGTACTTC. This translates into CASSFGTYEQYF.

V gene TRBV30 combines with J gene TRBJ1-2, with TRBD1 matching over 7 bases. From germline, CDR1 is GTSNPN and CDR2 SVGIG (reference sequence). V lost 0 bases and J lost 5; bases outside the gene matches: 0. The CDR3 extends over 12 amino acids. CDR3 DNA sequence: TGTGCCTGGAGTGTGGGACAGTATGGCTACACCTTC. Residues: CAWSVGQYGYTF.

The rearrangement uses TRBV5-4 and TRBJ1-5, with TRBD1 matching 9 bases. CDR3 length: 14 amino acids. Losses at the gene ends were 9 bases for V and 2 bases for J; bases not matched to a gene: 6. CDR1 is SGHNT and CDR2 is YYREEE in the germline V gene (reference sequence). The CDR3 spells CANSQGAGNQPQHF. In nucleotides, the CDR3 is TGTGCCAATTCACAGGGGGCTGGCAATCAGCCCCAGCATTTT.

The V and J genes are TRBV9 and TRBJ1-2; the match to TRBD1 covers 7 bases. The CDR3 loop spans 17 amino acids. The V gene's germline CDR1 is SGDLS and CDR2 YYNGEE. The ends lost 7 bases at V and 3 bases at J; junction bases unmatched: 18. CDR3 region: CASSRWSDREWDYGYTF. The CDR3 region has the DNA TGTGCCAGCTCCCGATGGAGTGACAGGGAATGGGACTATGGCTACACCTTC.

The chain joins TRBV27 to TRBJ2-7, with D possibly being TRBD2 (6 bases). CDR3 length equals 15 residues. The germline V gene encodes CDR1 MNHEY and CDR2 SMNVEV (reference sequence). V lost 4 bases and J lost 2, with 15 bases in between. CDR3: CASSSRGGPAYEQYF. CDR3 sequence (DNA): TGTGCCAGCAGTTCCCGAGGAGGGCCCGCCTACGAGCAGTACTTC.